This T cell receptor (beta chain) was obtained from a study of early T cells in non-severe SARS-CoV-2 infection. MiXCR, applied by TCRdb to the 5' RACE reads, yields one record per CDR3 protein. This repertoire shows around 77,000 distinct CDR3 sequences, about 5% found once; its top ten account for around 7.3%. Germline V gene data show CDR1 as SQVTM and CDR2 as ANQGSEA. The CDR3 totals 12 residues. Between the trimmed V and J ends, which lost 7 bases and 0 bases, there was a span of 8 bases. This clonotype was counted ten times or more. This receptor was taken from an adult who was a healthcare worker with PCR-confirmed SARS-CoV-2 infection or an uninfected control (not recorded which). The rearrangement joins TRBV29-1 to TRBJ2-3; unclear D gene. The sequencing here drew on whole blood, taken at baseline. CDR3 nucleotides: TGCAGCGCGACAAGAAGCACAGATACGCAGTATTTT. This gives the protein CSATRSTDTQYF.